These 24 T cell receptor beta chains came from one sample sequenced in a study of OX40 agonist ivuxolimab in advanced cancers. TCRdb's copy holds only in-frame clones and misses some; the assay was immunoSEQ multiplex PCR. The profile shows about 94,000 clones, 92% of them singletons. The material sequenced was CD4+ or CD8+ T cells sorted from blood, taken in a trial of the OX40 agonist ivuxolimab. The receptors originated from an adult with an advanced solid tumor such as melanoma, head and neck, liver or kidney cancer.

The chain is built from TRBV18 and TRBJ1-2; 7 nucleotides line up with TRBD1. Germline-derived CDR1 and CDR2 are KGHSH and LQKENI. V lost 1 base, J lost 4 bases, and 9 bases stayed unmatched. The CDR3 is 16 amino acids. In nucleotides, the CDR3 is TGTGCCAGCTCACCACGGGGAACGGGACAGCTCTATGGCTACACCTTC. It specifies CASSPRGTGQLYGYTF.

This clone has more than one count but fewer than ten. The chain is built from TRBV5-1 and TRBJ1-2; D is unresolved. The germline V gene has CDR1 SGHRS and CDR2 YFSETQ. Deletions cut 4 bases from V and 6 bases from J, with 10 bases between. The CDR3 contains 12 residues. The CDR3, as DNA: TGCGCCAGCAGCCCGGACGGGGATGGCTACACCTTC. Its translation is CASSPDGDGYTF.

This clone has only one observation. The CDR3 protein is CASSGTGYNEQFF. The CDR3 DNA reads TGCGCCAGCAGCGGGACAGGGTACAATGAGCAGTTCTTC. The V gene is TRBV5-1, the J gene TRBJ2-1, with 9 bases matching TRBD1. This CDR3 is 13 amino acids long. Germline V lookup: CDR1 SGHRS, CDR2 YFSETQ. J was trimmed by 4 bases and V by 4 bases; bases with no gene match: 0.

This clone was seen a single time. The V and J genes are TRBV27 and TRBJ1-1; D may be TRBD1 (6 bases). Germline V CDR1 and CDR2: MNHEY, SMNVEV (reference sequence). Trimming took 8 bases from V and 6 from J, leaving 19 bases between them. This CDR3 comprises 14 residues. This CDR3 reads CASGWGGASSEAFF. Here the CDR3 DNA reads TGTGCCAGCGGCTGGGGGGGGGCATCGTCTGAAGCTTTCTTT.

This chain joins TRBV28 and TRBJ2-1; D is undetermined. With 4 bases removed from V and 5 bases from J, the gap between germline ends came to 15 bases. The CDR3 is 15 residues long. Germline V gene sequence: CDR1 MDHEN, CDR2 SYDVKM. The CDR3: CASSYRGVGDNEQFF. As DNA, the CDR3 is TGTGCCAGCAGTTACCGAGGCGTTGGTGACAATGAGCAGTTCTTC.

The V and J genes are TRBV4-1 and TRBJ1-1; D not certain. CDR1 is MGHRA and CDR2 is YSYEKL in the germline V gene. V was trimmed by 0 bases and J by 0 bases, leaving 11 bases between them. This CDR3 has 16 residues. The CDR3 sequence is CASSQEQNNVNTEAFF. As DNA, the CDR3 is TGCGCCAGCAGCCAAGAGCAAAACAACGTGAACACTGAAGCTTTCTTT.

Only one count was recorded for this clone. The gene calls are TRBV11-2 and TRBJ2-3; a possible D gene is TRBD2 (6 bases). Germline CDR1 SGHAT, CDR2 FQNNGV. V lost 5 bases, J lost 2 bases, and 14 bases lay in between. The CDR3 extends over 15 amino acids. CDR3 nucleotide sequence: TGTGCCAGCAGCCCCCATCCGGGACTCACAGATACGCAGTATTTT. This encodes CASSPHPGLTDTQYF.

The chain joins TRBV6-5 to TRBJ2-1, with D unclear. Trimming shortened V by 0 bases and J by 1 base, and 10 bases separated the two germline ends. Looked up from germline, CDR1 is MNHEY and CDR2 is SVGAGI. The CDR3 has 16 residues. CDR3 sequence reads: CASSYSGVLSYNEQFF. As DNA, the CDR3 is TGTGCCAGCAGTTACTCGGGCGTTTTGTCCTACAATGAGCAGTTCTTC.

This clone is a singleton in its sample. V usage is TRBV6-1 and J usage is TRBJ1-2; 8 bases line up with TRBD1. CDR3 length equals 14 residues. V lost 5 bases, J lost 8 bases, and 10 bases stayed unmatched. CDR1 and CDR2 from the germline V gene are MNHNS and SASEGT. CDR3 DNA: TGTGCCAGCAGTTCCTCAGGGGGCGCACAGGGCTACACCTTC. Translated, it gives CASSSSGGAQGYTF.

This chain connects TRBV27 to TRBJ1-1; 8 bases are a match to TRBD1. Germline V gene sequence: CDR1 MNHEY, CDR2 SMNVEV (reference sequence). This CDR3 comprises 14 residues. Trimming removed 3 bases from V and 5 bases from J; junction bases left unmatched: 5. This chain's CDR3 is CASSFYRGATEAFF. CDR3 in DNA: TGTGCCAGCAGTTTTTACAGGGGGGCAACTGAAGCTTTCTTT.

The V gene is TRBV6-1, the J gene TRBJ2-7; a weak D match, TRBD2 (5 bases). The CDR3 is made up of 16 amino acids. CDR1 MNHNS and CDR2 SASEGT come from the germline V gene. V gave up 3 bases and J gave up 3 bases, with 18 bases separating them. CDR3 nucleotides: TGTGCCAGCAGTGAGGTGCCGCTACTAAGCGGCTACGAGCAGTACTTC. Protein product: CASSEVPLLSGYEQYF.

The V call is TRBV4-1, the J call TRBJ1-2; D is unresolved. The germline CDR1 and CDR2 sequences are MGHRA and YSYEKL. Between the trimmed V and J ends, which lost 5 bases and 8 bases, there was a span of 15 bases. This CDR3 contains 13 residues. CDR3 DNA: TGCGCCAGCAGCGGACCCAGCCCTGCGGGCTACACCTTC. The encoded protein is CASSGPSPAGYTF.

This chain uses TRBV7-8 with TRBJ2-2, with D tentatively TRBD2 (6 bases). Germline lookup yields CDR1 SGHVS and CDR2 FQNEAQ. V was trimmed by 5 bases and J by 5 bases, leaving 12 bases between them. The CDR3 runs 14 residues. CDR3 in amino acids: CASSGGTGTGELFF. As DNA, the CDR3 is TGTGCCAGCAGCGGAGGGACTGGGACCGGGGAGCTGTTTTTT.

In its sample, this clone was seen once. CDR3 nucleotides: TGTGCCAGCGGACAGGGTGGGGTTTCCTACAATGAGCAGTTCTTC. Its translation: CASGQGGVSYNEQFF. This rearrangement joins TRBV27 to TRBJ2-1, with 8 positions matching TRBD1. Germline CDR1 and CDR2: MNHEY and SMNVEV (reference sequence). The CDR3 loop spans 15 amino acids. The V segment lost 8 bases and the J segment 1 base; nucleotides outside the gene matches: 7.

The genes are TRBV5-7 and TRBJ1-1; TRBD1 matches 9 bases. TRBV5-7 is an ORF, with its function uncertain. V lost 4 bases, J lost 4 bases, and 8 bases stayed unmatched. This CDR3 is 15 amino acids long. The chain's CDR3 is CASSSHRGRPTEAFF. The CDR3 region has the DNA TGTGCCAGCAGCAGCCACAGGGGGCGCCCCACTGAAGCTTTCTTT.

This clone occurred once. The J gene is TRBJ2-1, the V gene TRBV27; D is ambiguous. Per the germline V gene, CDR1 is MNHEY and CDR2 is SMNVEV (reference sequence). This CDR3 is built from 14 residues. The germline V and J ends were trimmed by 3 bases and 10 bases, with 16 bases remaining between them. CDR3 coding DNA: TGTGCCAGCAGTTTCAGCCCCCGTGGAGACGAGCAGTTCTTC. Amino acids: CASSFSPRGDEQFF.

The table lists this clone with a count of one. The gene calls are TRBV27 and TRBJ1-1; no clear D gene. The CDR3 contains 16 residues. The germline CDR1 and CDR2 sequences are MNHEY and SMNVEV (reference sequence). Trimming removed 5 bases at V and 5 bases at J, with 21 bases between. CDR3 nucleotides: TGTGCCAGCAGTCCCCATTCACGGGGTAGGAGTACTGAAGCTTTCTTT. Translating it yields CASSPHSRGRSTEAFF.

The V and J genes are TRBV9 and TRBJ1-1, with a tentative D call TRBD1 (5 bases). Trimming pared 3 bases from V and 7 bases from J, leaving 10 bases between. The CDR3 runs 12 residues. Germline V gene data show CDR1 as SGDLS and CDR2 as YYNGEE. CDR3: CASSDGTDEAFF. CDR3 coding DNA: TGTGCCAGCAGCGACGGGACGGATGAAGCTTTCTTT. The full variable domain, completed using reference TRBV9 and TRBJ1-1, is DSGVTQTPKHLITATGQRVTLRCSPRSGDLSVYWYQQSLDQGLQFLIQYYNGEERAKGNILERFSAQQFPDLHSELNLSSLELGDSALYFCASSDGTDEAFFGQGTRLTVV.

The count of this clone is one. The chain has TRBV5-1 and TRBJ2-2; D is uncertain. Per germline, CDR1 SGHRS and CDR2 YFSETQ. Trimming took 1 base from V and 1 from J, leaving 8 bases between them. The CDR3 is made up of 15 amino acids. In DNA form, the CDR3 reads TGCGCCAGCAGCTTGCGGGCAGTGAACACCGGGGAGCTGTTTTTT. This translates into CASSLRAVNTGELFF. Looking up the rest from reference TRBV5-1 and TRBJ2-2 gives the full variable domain: KAGVTQTPRYLIKTRGQQVTLSCSPISGHRSVSWYQQTPGQGLQFLFEYFSETQRNKGNFPGRFSGRQFSNSRSEMNVSTLELGDSALYLCASSLRAVNTGELFFGEGSRLTVL.

The chain joins TRBV12-5 to TRBJ1-3, with TRBD1 matching 7 bases. The CDR3 sequence is 13 residues long. The V gene end was trimmed by 1 base and the J gene end by 12 bases; junction bases not matched to a gene: 6. Germline V gene sequence: CDR1 LGHNT, CDR2 FRNRAP. DNA for the CDR3: TGTGCTAGTGGTTTGGGGACAGGTGCCCGCATATATTTT. Protein: CASGLGTGARIYF.

The chain recombines TRBV27 with TRBJ2-5; D unresolved. Germline V lookup: CDR1 MNHEY, CDR2 SMNVEV (reference sequence). With 0 bases removed from V and 6 bases from J, the gap between germline ends came to 11 bases. This CDR3 comprises 14 residues. The CDR3 loop reads CASSLSRGLKTQYF. CDR3 DNA: TGTGCCAGCAGTTTATCGAGAGGTCTCAAGACCCAGTACTTC.

V and J are TRBV10-1 and TRBJ2-7, with D uncertain. The CDR3 is made up of 13 amino acids. In germline, CDR1 is WNHNN, CDR2 SYGVQD (reference sequence). V was cut by 0 bases and J by 6 bases, with 9 bases left in between. CDR3 bases: TGCGCCAGCAGTGAGTCGGTCGACTTCGAGCAGTACTTC. As protein: CASSESVDFEQYF.

The V call is TRBV4-1, the J call TRBJ2-1, with D hard to call. Trimming took off 1 base at V and 3 bases at J, with 7 bases between the two ends. Germline V CDR1 and CDR2: MGHRA, YSYEKL. This CDR3 has 14 residues. CDR3 bases: TGCGCCAGCAGCCAAGTGATTGGCTACAATGAGCAGTTCTTC. This gives the protein CASSQVIGYNEQFF.

The rearrangement links TRBV30 to TRBJ1-3, with 8 bases identical to TRBD1. Germline lookup yields CDR1 GTSNPN and CDR2 SVGIG (reference sequence). CDR3 size: 16 residues. After removal of 1 base from V and 3 bases from J, the junction contained 8 bases not matched to a gene. CDR3 residues: CAWSGEGRGHGNTIYF. CDR3 nucleotide sequence: TGTGCCTGGAGTGGAGAAGGCAGGGGGCATGGAAACACCATATATTTT. Complete variable domain (other parts from reference TRBV30 and TRBJ1-3): SQTIHQWPATLVQPVGSPLSLECTVEGTSNPNLYWYRQAAGRGLQLLFYSVGIGQISSEVPQNLSASRPQDRQFILSSKKLLLSDSGFYLCAWSGEGRGHGNTIYFGEGSWLTVV.